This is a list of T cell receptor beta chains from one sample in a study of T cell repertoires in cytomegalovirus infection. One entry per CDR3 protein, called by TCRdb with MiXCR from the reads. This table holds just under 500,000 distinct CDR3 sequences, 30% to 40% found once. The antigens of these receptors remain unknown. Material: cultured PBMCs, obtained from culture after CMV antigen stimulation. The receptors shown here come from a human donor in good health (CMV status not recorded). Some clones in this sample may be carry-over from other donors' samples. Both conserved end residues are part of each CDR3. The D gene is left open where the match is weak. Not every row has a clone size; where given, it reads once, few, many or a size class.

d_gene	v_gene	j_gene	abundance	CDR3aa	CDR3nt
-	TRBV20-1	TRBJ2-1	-	CSAPPVGSNEQFF	TGCAGTGCTCCGCCGGTGGGGTCCAATGAGCAGTTCTTC
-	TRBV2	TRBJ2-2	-	CASMVAGELFF	TGTGCCAGCATGGTGGCCGGGGAGCTGTTTTTT
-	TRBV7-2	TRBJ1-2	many	CASSTSEDGYTF	TGTGCCAGCAGCACGTCGGAAGATGGCTACACCTTC
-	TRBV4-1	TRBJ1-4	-	CASSQDKEKLFF	TGCGCCAGCAGCCAAGATAAGGAGAAACTGTTTTTT
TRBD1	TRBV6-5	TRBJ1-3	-	CASNSTGSSGNTIYF	TGTGCCAGCAACTCGACAGGGTCCTCTGGAAACACCATATATTTT
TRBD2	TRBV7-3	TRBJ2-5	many	CASSAGLAGGETQYF	TGTGCCAGCAGCGCGGGACTAGCGGGTGGGGAGACCCAGTACTTC
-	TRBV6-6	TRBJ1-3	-	CASSFGTVSGNTIYF	TGTGCCAGCAGTTTCGGGACCGTATCTGGAAACACCATATATTTT
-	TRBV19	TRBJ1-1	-	CASSMAPREAFF	TGTGCCAGTAGTATGGCCCCTCGGGAAGCTTTCTTT
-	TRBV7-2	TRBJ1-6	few	CASSLAEAGAHRNSPLHF	TGTGCCAGCAGCTTAGCAGAGGCAGGGGCTCATCGCAATTCACCCCTCCACTTT
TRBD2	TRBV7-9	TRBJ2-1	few	CASGSSFFSGSRNEQFF	TGTGCCAGCGGCTCCTCCTTCTTTAGCGGGAGTAGGAATGAGCAGTTCTTC
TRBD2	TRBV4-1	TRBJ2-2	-	CASSQVTSGLGSTGELFF	TGTGCCAGCAGCCAAGTGACTAGCGGTCTAGGGTCCACCGGGGAGCTGTTTTTT
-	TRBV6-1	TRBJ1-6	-	CASSPVIRSPLHF	TGTGCCAGCAGCCCCGTTATAAGGTCACCCCTCCACTTT
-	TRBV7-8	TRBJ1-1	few	CASSLGVWTEAFF	TGTGCCAGCAGCTTAGGGGTTTGGACTGAAGCTTTCTTT
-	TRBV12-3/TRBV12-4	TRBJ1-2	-	CASSLGRENYGYTF	TGTGCCAGCAGTTTAGGTCGGGAGAACTATGGCTACACCTTC
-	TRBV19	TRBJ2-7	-	CASSIARGSYEQYF	TGTGCCAGTAGTATAGCACGCGGCTCCTACGAGCAGTACTTC
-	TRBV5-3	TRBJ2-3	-	CASSSTYSGGTQYF	TGTGCCAGCAGCTCAACTTATTCCGGAGGTACGCAGTATTTT
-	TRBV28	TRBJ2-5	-	CASSPVRAQGTQYF	TGTGCCAGCAGTCCCGTCCGGGCCCAAGGGACCCAGTACTTC
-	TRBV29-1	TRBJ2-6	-	CSVDRVVSGANVLTF	TGCAGCGTTGATAGGGTTGTCTCTGGGGCCAACGTCCTGACTTTC
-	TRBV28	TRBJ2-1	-	CASSLGRPLNEQFF	TGTGCCAGCAGTTTAGGACGCCCACTCAATGAGCAGTTCTTC
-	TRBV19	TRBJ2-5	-	CASSIDRDWVGETQYF	TGTGCCAGTAGTATAGATCGGGACTGGGTCGGGGAGACCCAGTACTTC
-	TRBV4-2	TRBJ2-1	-	CASSQSIGLPYNEQFF	TGTGCCAGCAGCCAATCCATTGGCTTACCCTACAATGAGCAGTTCTTC
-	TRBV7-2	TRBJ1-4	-	CASSLRVLNEKLFF	TGTGCCAGCAGCTTAAGGGTGCTGAATGAAAAACTGTTTTTT
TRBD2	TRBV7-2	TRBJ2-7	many	CASSFALAETYEQYF	TGTGCCAGCAGCTTCGCTCTAGCGGAGACCTACGAGCAGTACTTC
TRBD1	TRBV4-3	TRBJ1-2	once	CASSQAMGQDPGYTF	TGCGCCAGCAGCCAAGCCATGGGACAGGATCCTGGCTACACCTTC
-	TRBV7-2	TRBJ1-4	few	CASNSAGGRFKLFF	TGTGCCAGCAACTCTGCCGGGGGCAGGTTTAAACTGTTTTTT
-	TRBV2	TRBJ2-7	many	CASSEISYEQYF	TGTGCCAGCAGTGAGATTAGCTACGAGCAGTACTTC
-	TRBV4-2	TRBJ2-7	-	CASSPQAVRAYEQYF	TGTGCCAGCAGCCCACAGGCGGTAAGGGCCTACGAGCAGTACTTC
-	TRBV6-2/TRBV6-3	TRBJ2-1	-	CASSWAGNNEQFF	TGTGCCAGCAGTTGGGCAGGGAACAATGAGCAGTTCTTC
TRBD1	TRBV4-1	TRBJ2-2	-	CASSQWGQGANTGELFF	TGCGCCAGCAGCCAATGGGGACAGGGGGCGAACACCGGGGAGCTGTTTTTT
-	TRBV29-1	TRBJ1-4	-	CSVRSRVANEKLFF	TGCAGCGTCCGCTCGCGGGTGGCTAATGAAAAACTGTTTTTT
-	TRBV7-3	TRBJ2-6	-	CASSSLSGSGANVLTF	TGTGCCAGCAGCTCCTTATCAGGCTCTGGGGCCAACGTCCTGACTTTC
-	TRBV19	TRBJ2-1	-	CASSPSWGTYNEGQFF	TGTGCCAGTAGTCCCAGTTGGGGCACCTACAATGAGGGGCAGTTCTTC
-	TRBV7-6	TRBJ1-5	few	CASSKEGGDQPQHF	TGTGCCAGCAGCAAAGAAGGGGGTGATCAGCCCCAGCATTTT
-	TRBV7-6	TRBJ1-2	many	CASSLDGRHSDGYTF	TGTGCCAGCAGCTTAGACGGGCGCCATAGTGATGGCTACACCTTC
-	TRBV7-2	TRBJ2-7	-	CASSPAGAEQYF	TGTGCCAGCAGCCCGGCGGGGGCCGAGCAGTACTTC
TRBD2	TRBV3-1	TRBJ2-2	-	CASSQWGLDTTGELFF	TGTGCCAGCAGCCAATGGGGACTAGATACCACCGGGGAGCTGTTTTTT
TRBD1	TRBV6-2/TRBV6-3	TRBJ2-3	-	CASSPPPGQGAWDTQYF	TGTGCCAGCAGTCCGCCACCGGGACAGGGGGCATGGGATACGCAGTATTTT
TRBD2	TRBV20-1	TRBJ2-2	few	CSASGTTFTGELFF	TGCAGTGCATCCGGGACTACGTTCACCGGGGAGCTGTTTTTT
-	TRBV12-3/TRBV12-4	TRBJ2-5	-	CASTEWPVETQYF	TGTGCCAGCACGGAGTGGCCGGTGGAGACCCAGTACTTC
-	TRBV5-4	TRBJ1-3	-	CASSMGGRSSGNTIYF	TGTGCCAGCAGCATGGGGGGTAGGAGCTCTGGAAACACCATATATTTT
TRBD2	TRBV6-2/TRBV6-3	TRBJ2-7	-	CASSLPRSGAGGLLEQYF	TGTGCCAGCAGTCTACCCCGATCTGGAGCGGGAGGGCTCCTCGAGCAGTACTTC